These 23 T cell receptor beta chains were all obtained from the same sample, sequenced in a study of blood T cell repertoires in COVID-19. Data came from immunoSEQ multiplex PCR; TCRdb stores just in-frame clones and leaves some out. Of approximately 130,000 clones in the sample, approximately 83% were seen once. The sequenced material came from peripheral blood. The receptors stem from a woman aged 45-60 years who had recovered from COVID-19.

The count of this clone is one. This chain links TRBV11-2 with TRBJ2-5; the D gene is possibly TRBD1 (5 bases). The germline CDR1 and CDR2 sequences are SGHAT and FQNNGV. The CDR3 is 13 residues long. V was shortened by 5 bases and J by 9 bases, with 16 bases between the two germline ends. CDR3 loop: CASSPGQLESQYF. For the CDR3, the DNA is TGTGCCAGCAGCCCCGGACAACTGGAGTCCCAGTACTTC.

The chain employs TRBV5-4 and TRBJ2-5, with 8 nucleotides matching TRBD2. The CDR3 sequence is 14 residues long. Germline V gene lookup returns CDR1 SGHNT and CDR2 YYREEE (reference sequence). The V gene end was trimmed by 1 base and the J gene end by 9 bases; junction bases not matched to a gene: 8. The CDR3 bases are TGTGCCAGCAGCTTGTCCGGGACTAGTCTCGCCCAGTACTTC. It specifies CASSLSGTSLAQYF.

The genes are TRBV7-9 and TRBJ2-2, with 9 positions matching TRBD2. The CDR3 loop spans 16 amino acids. V lost 4 bases, J lost 1 base, and 4 bases stayed unmatched. Per the germline V gene, CDR1 is SEHNR and CDR2 is FQNEAQ (reference sequence). CDR3 region: CASSSMRGGNTGELFF. The CDR3 nucleotides are TGTGCCAGCAGCTCCATGCGGGGGGGGAACACCGGGGAGCTGTTTTTT. The full variable domain, in which reference TRBV7-9 and TRBJ2-2 provide the parts outside the CDR3, is DTGVSQNPRHKITKRGQNVTFRCDPISEHNRLYWYRQTLGQGPEFLTYFQNEAQLEKSRLLSDRFSAERPKGSFSTLEIQRTEQGDSAMYLCASSSMRGGNTGELFFGEGSRLTVL.

The V and J genes are TRBV6-5 and TRBJ1-2; 11 bases agree with TRBD1. Germline V lookup: CDR1 MNHEY, CDR2 SVGAGI. The CDR3 has 16 amino acids. V shed 1 base and J 2 bases; nucleotides not matched to a gene: 3. The CDR3 here is CASSYWTGGRNYGYTF. The CDR3 DNA sequence: TGTGCCAGCAGTTACTGGACAGGGGGCCGGAACTATGGCTACACCTTC.

V and J are TRBV4-3 and TRBJ1-2; 8 bases map to TRBD1. CDR1 is LGHNA and CDR2 is YSLEER in the germline V gene. The CDR3 extends over 15 amino acids. The V segment lost 1 base and the J segment 4 bases; nucleotides outside the gene matches: 5. The CDR3 bases are TGCGCCAGCAGCCAAGCTGACAGGGGTAGCTATGGCTACACCTTC. The encoded protein is CASSQADRGSYGYTF.

The chain uses TRBV15 and TRBJ2-1; D ambiguous. The CDR3 totals 15 residues. Between the trimmed V and J ends, which lost 0 bases and 2 bases, there was a span of 8 bases. In germline, CDR1 is LNHNV, CDR2 YYDKDF (reference sequence). The CDR3 DNA sequence: TGTGCCACCAGCAGAGATTGGGCTACCTACAATGAGCAGTTCTTC. This sequence encodes CATSRDWATYNEQFF.

This chain links TRBV27 with TRBJ2-7; TRBD1 matches 11 bases. The CDR3 is 16 amino acids. The germline V gene has CDR1 MNHEY and CDR2 SMNVEV (reference sequence). V shed 5 bases and J 3 bases; nucleotides not matched to a gene: 9. CDR3: CASSPFWGQGVYEQYF. For the CDR3, the DNA is TGTGCCAGCAGTCCATTTTGGGGACAGGGGGTCTACGAGCAGTACTTC.

The chain is built from TRBV4-3 and TRBJ1-4; a weak D match, TRBD1 (6 bases). Trimming took 1 base from V and 7 from J, leaving 19 bases between them. Germline values: CDR1 LGHNA, CDR2 YSLEER. CDR3 length: 17 amino acids. CDR3 sequence (DNA): TGCGCCAGCAGCCAAGCCGGCGGGTACAGGGAAGGTGAAAAACTGTTTTTT. Protein product: CASSQAGGYREGEKLFF.

J is TRBJ2-3 and V is TRBV7-9; no clear D gene. CDR1 and CDR2 (germline): SEHNR, FQNEAQ (reference sequence). The CDR3 is made up of 13 amino acids. V dropped 4 bases and J dropped 1 base, with 6 bases sitting between them. The CDR3 DNA follows: TGTGCCAGCAGCTCTCCCGGCACAGATACGCAGTATTTT. The encoded protein is CASSSPGTDTQYF.

The V call is TRBV4-1, the J call TRBJ1-2; D is ambiguous. V was pared by 2 bases and J by 5 bases, with 12 bases between. Looked up from germline, CDR1 is MGHRA and CDR2 is YSYEKL. CDR3 size: 14 residues. The CDR3 region has the DNA TGCGCCAGCAGCCAAAATCGCGGAAGGTATGGCTACACCTTC. Its translation: CASSQNRGRYGYTF.

The chain links TRBV7-2 to TRBJ1-5, with TRBD1 as a possible D gene (6 bases). Trimming stripped 5 bases from V and 4 bases from J, with 12 bases between. This CDR3 comprises 14 residues. Germline CDR1 is SGHTA and CDR2 is FQGNSA. CDR3 sequence reads: CASSPGQLNQPQHF. In DNA, the CDR3 is TGTGCCAGCAGCCCTGGACAGTTAAATCAGCCCCAGCATTTT.

J is TRBJ1-5 and V is TRBV7-8, with 8 nucleotides matching TRBD1. CDR3 size: 15 residues. V lost 1 base to trimming and J lost 13 bases; unmatched junction nucleotides: 12. Germline assignment: CDR1 SGHVS and CDR2 FQNEAQ. CDR3 sequence reads: CASSLDGQGISGQHF. In DNA form, the CDR3 reads TGTGCCAGCAGCTTAGATGGACAGGGAATTTCTGGGCAGCATTTT. Together with reference TRBV7-8 and TRBJ1-5, the CDR3 gives the full variable domain: GAGVSQSPRYKVAKRGQDVALRCDPISGHVSLFWYQQALGQGPEFLTYFQNEAQLDKSGLPSDRFFAERPEGSVSTLKIQRTQQEDSAVYLCASSLDGQGISGQHFGDGTRLSIL.

This chain uses TRBV5-1 with TRBJ2-1, with 15 bases fitting TRBD2. This CDR3 spans 17 amino acids. J was trimmed by 9 bases and V by 4 bases; bases with no gene match: 11. CDR1 is SGHRS and CDR2 is YFSETQ in the germline V gene. The CDR3 DNA sequence: TGCGCCAGCAGCCCTTGGACTAGCGGGAGGGCCGTCCGTGAGCAGTTCTTC. Amino acids: CASSPWTSGRAVREQFF.

The CDR3 here is CASSVGSSYTEAFF. The DNA for the CDR3 is TGTGCCAGCAGCGTAGGCTCGAGTTACACTGAAGCTTTCTTT. The chain uses TRBV9 and TRBJ1-1; no firm D call. The germline V gene encodes CDR1 SGDLS and CDR2 YYNGEE. The length of the CDR3 is 14 residues. V was pared by 0 bases and J by 3 bases, with 9 bases between.

This chain links TRBV27 with TRBJ1-6; no firm D call. In germline, CDR1 is MNHEY, CDR2 SMNVEV (reference sequence). The CDR3 length is 13 residues. V lost 5 bases, J lost 7 bases, and 9 bases lay in between. CDR3 bases: TGTGCCAGCAGTGGCTCGGGGAATTCACCCCTCCACTTT. This gives the protein CASSGSGNSPLHF.

The genes are TRBV4-3 and TRBJ2-5; 7 nucleotides line up with TRBD2. This CDR3 has 15 residues. Germline CDR1 reads LGHNA; CDR2 reads YSLEER. The V gene end was trimmed by 1 base and the J gene end by 7 bases; junction bases not matched to a gene: 9. The CDR3 nucleotides are TGCGCCAGCAGCCAAGGGGCTAGCGGTCCCGGGACCCAGTACTTC. It yields the protein CASSQGASGPGTQYF.

This chain connects TRBV19 to TRBJ2-7; TRBD1 matches 9 bases. Per germline, CDR1 LNHDA and CDR2 SQIVND (reference sequence). The trim removed 7 bases at V and 6 bases at J, leaving 10 bases unmatched. This CDR3 is 14 amino acids long. CDR3 amino acids: CASNDRGSRAEQYF. CDR3 sequence (DNA): TGTGCCAGTAATGACAGGGGGTCGCGGGCCGAGCAGTACTTC.

V gene TRBV12-3 or TRBV12-4 combines with J gene TRBJ2-7; no firm D call. V lost 5 bases and J 3 bases, leaving 8 bases between the germline ends. The CDR3 totals 12 residues. The CDR3 protein is CASSPGYYEQYF. The CDR3 DNA reads as TGTGCCAGCAGTCCAGGCTACTACGAGCAGTACTTC.

This sequence joins TRBV27 and TRBJ2-7, with D possibly matching TRBD2 (5 bases). V lost 5 bases to trimming and J lost 1 base, with 9 bases between them. The CDR3 covers 13 residues. CDR1 MNHEY and CDR2 SMNVEV come from the germline V gene (reference sequence). The CDR3 nucleotides read TGTGCCAGCAGTAAACTAGATTCCTACGAGCAGTACTTC. It specifies CASSKLDSYEQYF.

The rearrangement uses TRBV7-9 and TRBJ2-1; D might be TRBD1 (6 bases). Germline V lookup: CDR1 SEHNR, CDR2 FQNEAQ (reference sequence). Trimming took 6 bases from V and 1 from J, leaving 13 bases between them. The CDR3 runs to 15 residues. The CDR3 here is CASRDTGLSYNEQFF. CDR3 bases: TGTGCCAGCAGAGACACAGGGTTATCCTACAATGAGCAGTTCTTC. Drawing the rest from reference TRBV7-9 and TRBJ2-1, the complete variable domain is DTGVSQNPRHKITKRGQNVTFRCDPISEHNRLYWYRQTLGQGPEFLTYFQNEAQLEKSRLLSDRFSAERPKGSFSTLEIQRTEQGDSAMYLCASRDTGLSYNEQFFGPGTRLTVL.

Remarks on this clone: A junction boundary mismatches the germline segment, possibly from a read error. This chain connects TRBV5-3 to TRBJ2-7; no clear D gene. TRBV5-3 counts as an open reading frame of uncertain function. CDR3 length equals 10 residues. The CDR3 protein is CARSSTAMTF. The DNA for the CDR3 is TGTGCCAGAAGCTCGACGGCGATGACTTTC.

The chain employs TRBV18 and TRBJ2-7; D is perhaps TRBD2 (6 bases). The germline V and J ends were trimmed by 4 bases and 3 bases, with 13 bases remaining between them. Germline CDR1 KGHSH, CDR2 LQKENI. The CDR3 is made up of 14 amino acids. The CDR3 DNA reads TGTGCCAGCTCACTACTTCGGGGGAACTACGAGCAGTACTTC. Translating gives CASSLLRGNYEQYF. The whole variable domain, remainder taken from reference TRBV18 and TRBJ2-7, is NAGVMQNPRHLVRRRGQEARLRCSPMKGHSHVYWYRQLPEEGLKFMVYLQKENIIDESGMPKERFSAEFPKEGPSILRIQQVVRGDSAAYFCASSLLRGNYEQYFGPGTRLTVT.

The J gene is TRBJ2-2, the V gene TRBV7-8, with 10 bases identical to TRBD2. The CDR3 loop spans 16 amino acids. The junction had 5 bases not matched to a gene; V was cut back by 5 bases and J by 2 bases. Germline values: CDR1 SGHVS, CDR2 FQNEAQ. The CDR3 DNA sequence: TGTGCCAGCAGCCCCCGGACTAGCGGAAACACCGGGGAGCTGTTTTTT. Translated, it gives CASSPRTSGNTGELFF.